This entry concerns a single TCR beta chain. Its antigen is not identified. Trimming at V came to 9 bases and at J to 1 base, leaving 4 bases not matched to a gene. Germline V lookup: CDR1 LNHDA, CDR2 SQIVND (reference sequence). The length of the CDR3 is 15 residues. The data were obtained in a study of cytomegalovirus exposure and HLA in healthy donors. Study results and limitations: A later analysis found most CMV-associated TCR beta chains apparently HLA-restricted. Researchers reported in a later analysis that a missense DCLRE1C variant was tied to TCR beta V- and J-gene trimming.

PCR involved 60 Vbeta and 13 Jbeta primers. The method was immunoSEQ multiplex PCR; TCRdb's version includes in-frame clones alone and lacks a portion of them. The sample has 150,000 to 180,000 clones; roughly 77% are singletons. This rearrangement joins TRBV19 to TRBJ2-2; 11 bases are shared with TRBD2. This receptor was taken from a man aged 30 to 39 in good health and CMV-seropositive. Sequencing input: PBMCs. The CDR3 nucleotides read TGTGCCAGCAGGCTAGCGGGGGGGAACACCGGGGAGCTGTTTTTT. Its translation: CASRLAGGNTGELFF.